This entry features one T cell receptor beta chain sequence. Its antigen is not identified. The record originates from a study of T cell responses to AZD1222 COVID-19 vaccine. Study information: Second-dose groups at about 4 or about 12 weeks were pooled.

The CDR3 is 15 amino acids. The V gene lost 2 bases and the J gene lost 0 bases, with 6 bases spanning the gap. Germline CDR1 reads SGDLS; CDR2 reads YYNGEE. Study-level findings and limits: Nearly half of spike-specific TCRs reportedly target variant regions that are unmutated in the B.1.351 and B.1.1.7 variants. Seropositivity was recorded at baseline in only a handful of AZD1222 recipients. Donors skewed white British and female; clonal diversity was possibly underestimated.

Assay used: immunoSEQ multiplex PCR; TCRdb lists only in-frame clones, some missing. The sample includes under 300,000 clones, just over 90% of them seen just once. The clonotype originates from an adult in good health. This rearrangement joins TRBV9 to TRBJ2-6; unclear D gene. The specimen was peripheral blood, collected on day 0 of AZD1222 vaccination. CDR3 protein: CASSVDVSGANVLTF. The CDR3 DNA reads as TGTGCCAGCAGCGTCGACGTCTCTGGGGCCAACGTCCTGACTTTC.